This T cell receptor (beta chain) is drawn from a study of diagnostic markers for celiac disease. TCRdb reprocessed the reads; each CDR3 protein has one entry and no DNA is given. The sample totals several thousand distinct CDR3 sequences. CDR1 and CDR2 (germline): SGHVS, FNYEAQ. The CDR3 contains 15 residues. This clonotype shows up as medium-sized (0.01 to 0.1%) by frequency. Material for sequencing was either unsorted cells or a sorted T cell fraction (not recorded which). The clonotype originates from a human donor. This table probably holds off-target reads from a library built for another chain. The chain links TRBV7-6 to TRBJ2-1; TCRdb's D gene call, TRBD2, goes unchecked for lack of DNA. The CDR3 loop is CASSLPGLAGGVKFF.